Below are 19 T cell receptor beta chains sequenced from a single sample in a study of molecular identifiers for immune sequencing clone quantification. TCRdb recomputed calls from the PCR reads with MiXCR, one row per CDR3 protein. The table has about half a million distinct CDR3 sequences, around 21% seen once. The sample was naive CD8+ T cells from blood, with Jurkat cell RNA spiked in. As to subset: FACS-sorted CD8+CD4-CCR7+CD45RA+ naive T cells. These receptors were obtained from a human donor in good health. Some libraries in this study had Jurkat cell RNA spiked in.

This clonotype has only a few counts. The chain joins TRBV20-1 to TRBJ2-7; weak D call: TRBD1 (5 bases). This CDR3 spans 14 amino acids. The V and J ends lost 6 bases and 4 bases respectively, with 19 bases between them. Germline CDR1 and CDR2: DFQATT and SNEGSKA (reference sequence). The CDR3: CSARRAEDGYEQYF. CDR3 nucleotides: TGCAGTGCCCGCAGGGCGGAAGACGGATACGAGCAGTACTTC.

A word on this clonotype: Possible read error: a much larger clone is one base away. For the CDR3, the DNA is TGTGCCAGCACCACTGGACTAGCGGCGGATACGCAGTATTTT. Translation gives CASTTGLAADTQYF. The genes are TRBV12-3 or TRBV12-4 and TRBJ2-3; TRBD2 matches at 10 bases. The CDR3 is 14 amino acids. After removal of 7 bases from V and 6 bases from J, the junction contained 7 bases not matched to a gene.

This clonotype was observed many times. The CDR3 is CSVDQGVAFF. The CDR3 DNA sequence: TGCAGTGTTGACCAGGGTGTAGCTTTCTTT. This chain joins TRBV20-1 and TRBJ1-1, with TRBD1 as a possible D gene (5 bases). Germline CDR1 is DFQATT and CDR2 is SNEGSKA (reference sequence). With 7 bases removed from V and 10 bases from J, the gap between germline ends came to 13 bases. This CDR3 has 10 amino acids.

This clonotype was recorded a few times. The CDR3 loop reads CASSLLGGAGTGELFF. The CDR3 coding sequence is TGTGCCAGCAGTTTACTTGGGGGGGCCGGCACCGGGGAGCTGTTTTTT. This chain connects TRBV27 to TRBJ2-2; D is perhaps TRBD2 (7 bases). Trimming took off 2 bases at V and 4 bases at J, with 14 bases between the two ends. The germline gives CDR1 MNHEY, CDR2 SMNVEV (reference sequence). The CDR3 consists of 16 residues.

This clonotype has a handful of counts. The rearrangement joins TRBV19 to TRBJ2-6, with D perhaps TRBD1 (6 bases). The germline V gene has CDR1 LNHDA and CDR2 SQIVND (reference sequence). CDR3 size: 14 residues. The V gene lost 7 bases and the J gene lost 3 bases, with 10 bases spanning the gap. The CDR3 DNA follows: TGTGCCAGTAAAGGGGGAATTGGGGCCAACGTCCTGACTTTC. Translation: CASKGGIGANVLTF.

There are many counts of this clonotype. CDR3 amino acids: CASSPDLYQPQHF. The CDR3 coding sequence is TGTGCCAGCAGCCCTGACCTATATCAGCCCCAGCATTTT. The chain uses TRBV7-9 and TRBJ1-5; D gene unclear. The CDR3 extends over 13 amino acids. Trimming took off 5 bases at V and 5 bases at J, with 10 bases between the two ends. CDR1 SEHNR and CDR2 FQNEAQ come from the germline V gene (reference sequence).

Points on this clonotype: This may stem from a read error, because a much larger clone lies one nucleotide away. This chain uses TRBV27 with TRBJ1-1; TRBD1 matches at 9 bases. CDR1 is MNHEY and CDR2 is SMNVEV in the germline V gene (reference sequence). This CDR3 has 13 residues. The CDR3 region has the DNA TGTGCCAGCAGAGGGACAGGGCATAGTGAAGCTCTCTTT. This translates into CASRGTGHSEALF.

In its sample, this clonotype was seen a few times. The chain has TRBV27 and TRBJ1-1; TRBD1 might be the D (5 bases). The CDR3 consists of 13 residues. Germline CDR1 MNHEY, CDR2 SMNVEV (reference sequence). Trimming left V 7 bases short and J 1 base short, with 10 bases between. CDR3 coding DNA: TGTGCCAGCACTGACACAGGGAACACTGAAGCTTTCTTT. Translated, it gives CASTDTGNTEAFF.

The chain couples TRBV5-4 to TRBJ1-4, with TRBD1 matching 9 bases. This CDR3 region has 14 residues. The V gene end was trimmed by 3 bases and the J gene end by 7 bases; junction bases not matched to a gene: 4. In germline, CDR1 is SGHNT, CDR2 YYREEE (reference sequence). CDR3 loop: CASSSRQGGEKLFF. CDR3 sequence (DNA): TGTGCCAGCAGCTCGCGACAGGGGGGTGAAAAACTGTTTTTT.

A note on this clonotype: A much larger clone differs from this one at a single base, so this may be a read error. The V and J genes are TRBV29-1 and TRBJ2-3; D remains ambiguous. Trimming removed 3 bases from V and 8 bases from J, with 12 bases in between. CDR1 SQVTM and CDR2 ANQGSEA come from the germline V gene. CDR3 length: 12 amino acids. The CDR3 protein is CSVESNPGTQYF. CDR3 DNA: TGCAGCGTTGAGAGTAATCCAGGTACGCAGTATTTT.

The chain links TRBV7-9 to TRBJ2-6, with 7 bases lining up with TRBD2. The CDR3 sequence is 18 residues long. The germline CDR1 and CDR2 sequences are SEHNR and FQNEAQ (reference sequence). V gave up 5 bases and J gave up 0 bases; unmatched junction bases: 10. The DNA of the CDR3 is TGTGCCAGCAGCCCTGGGGGGGGTCCAAGCTCTGGGGCCAACGTCCTGACTTTC. Amino acids: CASSPGGGPSSGANVLTF. Based on the CDR3 plus reference TRBV7-9 and TRBJ2-6, the full variable domain is DTGVSQNPRHKITKRGQNVTFRCDPISEHNRLYWYRQTLGQGPEFLTYFQNEAQLEKSRLLSDRFSAERPKGSFSTLEIQRTEQGDSAMYLCASSPGGGPSSGANVLTFGAGSRLTVL.

Concerning this clonotype: In this CDR3 the conserved last residue, phenylalanine or tryptophan, is missing, so a read error is likely. No DNA is shown, since the ends of the CDR3 on it are uncertain; the CDR3 is the one TCRdb lists. The rearrangement uses TRBV13 and TRBJ2-5; TRBD1 is taken as the D call from the table, unchecked against the DNA. Germline-derived CDR1 and CDR2 are PRHDT and FYEKMQ (reference sequence). 12 amino acids form the CDR3, both terminal residues included. CDR3: CASSPARANQHL.

This clonotype was seen at least ten times. This rearrangement joins TRBV20-1 to TRBJ2-5; TRBD2 agrees at 8 bases. CDR1 DFQATT and CDR2 SNEGSKA come from the germline V gene (reference sequence). The junction had 17 bases not matched to a gene; V was cut back by 3 bases and J by 5 bases. The CDR3 is 17 residues long. CDR3 sequence: CSARGFGREDFVETQYF. CDR3 DNA: TGCAGTGCTAGGGGGTTTGGGCGGGAGGACTTCGTGGAGACCCAGTACTTC.

A remark on this clonotype: A much larger clone sits a single nucleotide away, making a read error possible. The rearrangement links TRBV27 to TRBJ2-3; the D is unclear. CDR3 size: 15 residues. V was clipped by 8 bases and J by 5 bases, with 20 bases between them. The germline gives CDR1 MNHEY, CDR2 SMNVEV (reference sequence). CDR3 sequence reads: CASGPENGPEDTQYF. The CDR3 DNA follows: TGTGCCAGCGGTCCCGAAAATGGACCGGAAGATACGCAGTATTTT.

This clonotype occurred many times. The rearrangement joins TRBV7-9 to TRBJ2-2, with D possibly being TRBD2 (5 bases). Germline loops: CDR1 SEHNR, CDR2 FQNEAQ (reference sequence). Trimming shortened V by 2 bases and J by 0 bases, and 7 bases separated the two germline ends. CDR3 length: 15 amino acids. This CDR3 is CASSLPGTNTGELFF. CDR3 in DNA: TGTGCCAGCAGCTTACCGGGGACGAACACCGGGGAGCTGTTTTTT.

This clonotype was recorded a few times. This sequence joins TRBV5-6 and TRBJ2-3; perhaps TRBD2 as D (5 bases). The germline gives CDR1 SGHDT, CDR2 YYEEEE. V was clipped by 0 bases and J by 3 bases, with 14 bases between them. The CDR3 extends over 16 amino acids. DNA for the CDR3: TGTGCCAGCAGCTTGGCCTTAGCGTGGGGTACAGATACGCAGTATTTT. It codes for CASSLALAWGTDTQYF.

With respect to this clonotype: A read error may be the cause here, since a much bigger clone is one base away. This chain uses TRBV4-3 with TRBJ2-5; D is undetermined. V lost 1 base and J lost 0, with 9 bases in between. Germline assignment: CDR1 LGHNA and CDR2 YSLEER. The CDR3 is 15 residues long. Here the CDR3 reads CASSQGPSNQETQYF. In DNA form, the CDR3 reads TGCGCCAGCAGCCAAGGCCCCTCAAACCAAGAGACCCAGTACTTC.

At least ten counts were recorded for this clonotype. The chain combines TRBV20-1 with TRBJ2-3; the D call may be TRBD1 or TRBD2 (6 bases each). There are 15 residues in the CDR3. CDR1 DFQATT and CDR2 SNEGSKA come from the germline V gene (reference sequence). Trimming left V 6 bases short and J 0 bases short, with 16 bases between. CDR3 in DNA: TGCAGTGCCAAGGGGGGCGCCTACAGCACAGATACGCAGTATTTT. Its translation is CSAKGGAYSTDTQYF.

The chain is built from TRBV29-1 and TRBJ2-2; D is perhaps TRBD1 (6 bases). This CDR3 is built from 15 residues. CDR1 and CDR2 from the germline V gene are SQVTM and ANQGSEA. The germline V and J ends were trimmed by 0 bases and 1 base, with 9 bases remaining between them. This chain's CDR3 is CSVEEGAVNTGELFF. CDR3 coding DNA: TGCAGCGTTGAAGAGGGGGCCGTGAACACCGGGGAGCTGTTTTTT.